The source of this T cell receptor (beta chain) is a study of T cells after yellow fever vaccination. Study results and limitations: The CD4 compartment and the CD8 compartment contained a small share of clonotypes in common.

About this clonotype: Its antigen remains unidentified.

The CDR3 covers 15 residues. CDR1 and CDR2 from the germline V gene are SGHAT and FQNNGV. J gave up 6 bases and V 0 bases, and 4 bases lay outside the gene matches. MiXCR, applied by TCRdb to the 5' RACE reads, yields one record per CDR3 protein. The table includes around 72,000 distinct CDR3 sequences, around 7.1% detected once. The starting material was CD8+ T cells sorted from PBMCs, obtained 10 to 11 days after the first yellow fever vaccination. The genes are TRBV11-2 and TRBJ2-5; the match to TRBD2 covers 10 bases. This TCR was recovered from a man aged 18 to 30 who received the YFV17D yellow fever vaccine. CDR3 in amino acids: CASSLESGGAKTQYF. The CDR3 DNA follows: TGTGCCAGCAGCTTAGAAAGCGGGGGGGCGAAGACCCAGTACTTC.